Included here is one T cell receptor beta chain sequence, with context. This sample is part of a study of blood T cell repertoires in COVID-19. Whole-study context: Both acute and convalescent COVID-19 samples were obtained from the United States, Italy and Spain. The analysed material was cDNA or gDNA that came from T cells, B-cell-depleted T cells, or PBMCs.

As originally analysed: Reference gene primer amplification gave nucleated cell count estimates. Only in-frame clones appear in the TCRdb table, and some are missing; sequencing was by immunoSEQ multiplex PCR. D and trimming come from the DNA, and the V and J calls and clone size come from that table. The repertoire includes roughly 250,000 clones, 82% of them detected once, and more than 4.5% sits in the top ten. The sample consisted of peripheral blood. This sequence originates from a woman older than 75 with active or convalescent COVID-19.

The CDR3 sequence is CASSTRDREQFF. The CDR3 coding sequence is TGTGCCAGCAGTACCCGGGACAGGGAGCAGTTCTTC. The rearrangement joins TRBV28 to TRBJ2-1; TRBD1 agrees at 8 bases. The V segment lost 5 bases and the J segment 10 bases; nucleotides outside the gene matches: 4. Germline CDR1 is MDHEN and CDR2 is SYDVKM. This CDR3 has 12 amino acids.